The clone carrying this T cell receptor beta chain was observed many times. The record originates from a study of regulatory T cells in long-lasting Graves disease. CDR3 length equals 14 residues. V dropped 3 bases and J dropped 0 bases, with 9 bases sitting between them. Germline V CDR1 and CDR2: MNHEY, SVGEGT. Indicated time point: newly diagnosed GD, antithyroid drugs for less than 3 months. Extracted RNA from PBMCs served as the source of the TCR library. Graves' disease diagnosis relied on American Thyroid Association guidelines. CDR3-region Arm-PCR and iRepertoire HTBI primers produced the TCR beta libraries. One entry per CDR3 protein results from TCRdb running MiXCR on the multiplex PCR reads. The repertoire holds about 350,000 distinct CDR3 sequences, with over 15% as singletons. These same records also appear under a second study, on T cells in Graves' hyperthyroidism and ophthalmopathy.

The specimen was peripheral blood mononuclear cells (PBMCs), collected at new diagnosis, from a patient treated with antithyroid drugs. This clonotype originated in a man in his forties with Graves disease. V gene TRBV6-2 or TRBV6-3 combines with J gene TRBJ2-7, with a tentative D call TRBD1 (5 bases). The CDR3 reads CASSYHQGSYEQYF. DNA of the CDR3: TGTGCCAGCAGTTATCACCAGGGCTCCTACGAGCAGTACTTC.